In this sample, the clone carrying this T cell receptor beta chain turned up once. Here immunoSEQ multiplex PCR was the method, and the copy in TCRdb shows in-frame clones only, minus some. The sample consists of approximately 450,000 clones, 80% to 90% of them appearing once. CDR3 length: 16 amino acids. Germline loops: CDR1 SGHTA, CDR2 FQGTGA. V lost 2 bases, J lost 1 base, and 14 bases lay in between. The data were taken from a study of blood T cell repertoires in COVID-19. Study details: The study drew acute and convalescent COVID-19 samples from the United States, Italy and Spain.

The sample consisted of PBMCs or T cells enriched from blood (not recorded which). The origin of this receptor is a man aged 25 to 40 who had recovered from COVID-19. This chain uses TRBV7-3 with TRBJ1-1, with D tentatively TRBD1 (6 bases). The CDR3 nucleotides read TGTGCCAGCAGCTTAGACCCGACAGGCTCGAACACTGAAGCTTTCTTT. As protein: CASSLDPTGSNTEAFF.